The clone carrying this T cell receptor beta chain showed up many times. The target antigen is unknown. CDR3 length equals 14 residues. CDR1 is DFQATT and CDR2 is SNEGSKA in the germline V gene (reference sequence). Deletions cut 1 base from V and 4 bases from J, with 13 bases between. This entry belongs to a study of identical twins. Study-wide points: In cord blood, abundant beta clonotypes had fewer insertions; memory showed no trend.

TCRdb reanalysed the 5' RACE reads using MiXCR and keeps one entry per CDR3 protein. The sample lists roughly 720,000 distinct CDR3 sequences; 15% to 20% were seen once. The same data also contributed to another study, on T cells expressing NK-cell markers. From that study: TCR beta repertoires came from sorted CD3+CD56+NKG2C+, CD3+CD56+NKG2C- and CD3+CD56-NKG2C+ T cells. The authors applied an anti-gamma-delta TCR antibody in several experiments, and it restricted sorting to alpha-beta TCR T cells.

The receptor was isolated from a woman between 18 and 29 years old in good health. Sequencing used PBMCs. J is TRBJ1-1 and V is TRBV20-1; D is uncertain. CDR3 loop: CSARGAGLVTEAFF. Here the CDR3 DNA reads TGCAGTGCTAGAGGGGCGGGGTTAGTCACTGAAGCTTTCTTT.